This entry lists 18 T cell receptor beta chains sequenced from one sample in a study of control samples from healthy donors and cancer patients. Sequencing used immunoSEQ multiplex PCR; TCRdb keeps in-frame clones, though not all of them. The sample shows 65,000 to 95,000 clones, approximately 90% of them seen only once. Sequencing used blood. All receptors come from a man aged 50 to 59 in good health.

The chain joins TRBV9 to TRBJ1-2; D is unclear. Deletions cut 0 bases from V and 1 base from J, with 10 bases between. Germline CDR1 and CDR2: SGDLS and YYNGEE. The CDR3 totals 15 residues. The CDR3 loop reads CASSVASGGNYGYTF. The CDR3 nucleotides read TGTGCCAGCAGCGTAGCGTCAGGCGGTAACTATGGCTACACCTTC.

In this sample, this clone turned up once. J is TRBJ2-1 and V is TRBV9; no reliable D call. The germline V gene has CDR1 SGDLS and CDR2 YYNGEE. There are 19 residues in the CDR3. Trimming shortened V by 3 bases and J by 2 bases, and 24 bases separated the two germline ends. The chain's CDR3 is CASSGPKLHEFPAYNEQFF. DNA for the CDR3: TGTGCCAGCAGCGGACCAAAGCTACACGAATTCCCCGCCTACAATGAGCAGTTCTTC.

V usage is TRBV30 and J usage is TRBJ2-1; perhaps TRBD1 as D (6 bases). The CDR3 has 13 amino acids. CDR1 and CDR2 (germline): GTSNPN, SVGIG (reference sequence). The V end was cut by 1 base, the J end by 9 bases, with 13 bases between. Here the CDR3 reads CAWSGTDRVEQFF. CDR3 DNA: TGTGCCTGGAGTGGGACAGATCGGGTTGAGCAGTTCTTC.

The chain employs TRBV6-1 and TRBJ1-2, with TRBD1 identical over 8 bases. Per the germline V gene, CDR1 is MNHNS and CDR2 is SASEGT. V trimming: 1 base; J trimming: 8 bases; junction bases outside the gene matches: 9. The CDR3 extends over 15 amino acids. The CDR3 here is CASSEGTGRTGGYTF. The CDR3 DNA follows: TGTGCCAGCAGTGAAGGGACAGGGAGAACGGGGGGCTACACCTTC.

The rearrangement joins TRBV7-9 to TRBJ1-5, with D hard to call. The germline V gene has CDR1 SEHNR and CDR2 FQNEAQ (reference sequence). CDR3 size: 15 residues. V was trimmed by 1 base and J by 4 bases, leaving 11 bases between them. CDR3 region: CASSLGGLANQPQHF. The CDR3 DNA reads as TGTGCCAGCAGCTTAGGAGGGCTGGCGAATCAGCCCCAGCATTTT.

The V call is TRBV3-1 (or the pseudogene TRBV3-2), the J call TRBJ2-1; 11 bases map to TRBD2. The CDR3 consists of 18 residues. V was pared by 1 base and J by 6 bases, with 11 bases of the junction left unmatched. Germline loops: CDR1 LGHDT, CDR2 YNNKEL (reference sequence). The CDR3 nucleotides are TGTGCCAGCAGCCAAGTACTGGCTAGCGGGGGGTTTGTCAATGAGCAGTTCTTC. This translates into CASSQVLASGGFVNEQFF.

CDR3 in amino acids: CASSPERQGGTEAFF. CDR3 bases: TGTGCCAGTAGTCCTGAGAGACAGGGGGGCACTGAAGCTTTCTTT. This chain connects TRBV19 to TRBJ1-1, with 9 bases lining up with TRBD1. CDR1 is LNHDA, CDR2 SQIVND, per germline (reference sequence). V dropped 5 bases and J dropped 4; count of bases not matched to a gene: 8. The CDR3 is 15 residues long.

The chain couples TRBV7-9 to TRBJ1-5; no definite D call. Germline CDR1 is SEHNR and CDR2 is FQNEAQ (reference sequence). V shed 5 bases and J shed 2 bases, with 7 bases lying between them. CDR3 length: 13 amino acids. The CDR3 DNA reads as TGTGCCAGCAGCCCCCCAGGCAATCAGCCCCAGCATTTT. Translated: CASSPPGNQPQHF. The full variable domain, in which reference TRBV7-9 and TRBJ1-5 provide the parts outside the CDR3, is DTGVSQNPRHKITKRGQNVTFRCDPISEHNRLYWYRQTLGQGPEFLTYFQNEAQLEKSRLLSDRFSAERPKGSFSTLEIQRTEQGDSAMYLCASSPPGNQPQHFGDGTRLSIL.

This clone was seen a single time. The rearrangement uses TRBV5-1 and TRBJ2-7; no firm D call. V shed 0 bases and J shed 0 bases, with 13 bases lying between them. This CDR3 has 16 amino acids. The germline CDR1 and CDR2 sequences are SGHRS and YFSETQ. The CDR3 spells CASSLGLRRSSYEQYF. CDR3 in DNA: TGCGCCAGCAGCTTGGGGCTCAGACGGAGCTCCTACGAGCAGTACTTC.

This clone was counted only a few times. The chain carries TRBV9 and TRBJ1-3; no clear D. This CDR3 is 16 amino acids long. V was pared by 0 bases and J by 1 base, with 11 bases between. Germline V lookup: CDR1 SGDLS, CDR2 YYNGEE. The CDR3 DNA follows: TGTGCCAGCAGCGTAGAGCTCCAGTTATCTGGAAACACCATATATTTT. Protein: CASSVELQLSGNTIYF.

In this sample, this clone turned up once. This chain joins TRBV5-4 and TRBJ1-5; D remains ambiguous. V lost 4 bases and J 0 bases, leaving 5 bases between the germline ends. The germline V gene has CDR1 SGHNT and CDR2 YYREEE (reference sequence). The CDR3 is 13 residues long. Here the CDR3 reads CASSLNSNQPQHF. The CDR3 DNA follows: TGTGCCAGCAGCCTGAATAGCAATCAGCCCCAGCATTTT.

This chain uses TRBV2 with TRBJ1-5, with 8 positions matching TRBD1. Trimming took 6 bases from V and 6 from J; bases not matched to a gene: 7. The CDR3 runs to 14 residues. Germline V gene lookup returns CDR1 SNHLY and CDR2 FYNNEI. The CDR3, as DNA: TGTGCCAGCAGCGCCAGGGGGCGCGGTCAGCCCCAGCATTTT. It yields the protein CASSARGRGQPQHF.

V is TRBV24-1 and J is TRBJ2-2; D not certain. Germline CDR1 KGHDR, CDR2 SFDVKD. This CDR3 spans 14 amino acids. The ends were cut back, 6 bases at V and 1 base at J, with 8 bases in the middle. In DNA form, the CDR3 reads TGTGCCACCAGTTATCCGTTGAACACCGGGGAGCTGTTTTTT. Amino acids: CATSYPLNTGELFF.

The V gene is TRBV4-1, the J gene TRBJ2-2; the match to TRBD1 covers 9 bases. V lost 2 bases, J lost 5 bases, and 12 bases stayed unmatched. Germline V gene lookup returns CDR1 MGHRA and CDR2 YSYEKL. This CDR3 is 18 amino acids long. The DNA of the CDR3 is TGCGCCAGCAGCCAATCTACCGGGACAGGGTTGAGAACCGGGGAGCTGTTTTTT. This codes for CASSQSTGTGLRTGELFF.

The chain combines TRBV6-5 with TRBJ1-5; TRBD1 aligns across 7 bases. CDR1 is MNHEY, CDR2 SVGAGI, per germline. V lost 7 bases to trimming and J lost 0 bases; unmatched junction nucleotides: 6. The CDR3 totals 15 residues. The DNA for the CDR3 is TGTGCCAGCATTCGAGACAGGGATAGCAATCAGCCCCAGCATTTT. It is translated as CASIRDRDSNQPQHF.

In DNA form, the CDR3 reads TGTGCCAGCAGTGGGGCCTGGGAGCAGTACTTC. It specifies CASSGAWEQYF. The chain employs TRBV25-1 and TRBJ2-7; D not certain. The V gene's germline CDR1 is MGHDK and CDR2 SYGVNS. Trimming shortened V by 4 bases and J by 7 bases, and 8 bases separated the two germline ends. The CDR3 sequence is 11 residues long.

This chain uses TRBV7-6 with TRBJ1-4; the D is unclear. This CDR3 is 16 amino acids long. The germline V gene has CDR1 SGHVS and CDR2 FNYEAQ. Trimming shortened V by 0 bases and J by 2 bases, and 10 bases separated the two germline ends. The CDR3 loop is CASSLASYGTNEKLFF. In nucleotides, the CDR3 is TGTGCCAGCAGCTTAGCGTCGTACGGGACTAATGAAAAACTGTTTTTT. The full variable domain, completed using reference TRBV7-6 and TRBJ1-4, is GAGVSQSPRYKVTKRGQDVALRCDPISGHVSLYWYRQALGQGPEFLTYFNYEAQQDKSGLPNDRFSAERPEGSISTLTIQRTEQRDSAMYRCASSLASYGTNEKLFFGSGTQLSVL.

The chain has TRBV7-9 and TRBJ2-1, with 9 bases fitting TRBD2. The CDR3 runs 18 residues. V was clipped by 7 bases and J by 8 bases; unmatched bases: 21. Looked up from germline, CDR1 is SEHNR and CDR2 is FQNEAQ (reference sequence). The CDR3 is CASIPDPLLGGGADEQFF. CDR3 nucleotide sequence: TGTGCCAGCATCCCCGACCCCCTCCTAGGCGGGGGGGCTGATGAGCAGTTCTTC.